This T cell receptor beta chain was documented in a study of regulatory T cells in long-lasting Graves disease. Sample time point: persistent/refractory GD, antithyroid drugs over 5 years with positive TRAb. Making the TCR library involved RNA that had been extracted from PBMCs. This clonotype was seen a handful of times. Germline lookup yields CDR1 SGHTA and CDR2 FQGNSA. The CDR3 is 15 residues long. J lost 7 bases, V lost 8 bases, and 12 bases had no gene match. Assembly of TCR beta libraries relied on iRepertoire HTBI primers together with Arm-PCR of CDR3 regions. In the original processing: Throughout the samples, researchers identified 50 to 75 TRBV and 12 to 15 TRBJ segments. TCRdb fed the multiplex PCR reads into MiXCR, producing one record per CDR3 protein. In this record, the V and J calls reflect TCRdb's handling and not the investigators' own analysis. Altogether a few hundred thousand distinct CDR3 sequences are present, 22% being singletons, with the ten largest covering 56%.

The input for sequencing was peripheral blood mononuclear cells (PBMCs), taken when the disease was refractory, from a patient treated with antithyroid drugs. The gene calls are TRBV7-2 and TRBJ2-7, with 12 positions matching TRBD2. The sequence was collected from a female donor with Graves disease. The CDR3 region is CASSPSGRAEGEQYF. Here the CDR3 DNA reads TGTGCCAGCTCCCCTAGCGGGAGGGCCGAAGGGGAGCAGTACTTC. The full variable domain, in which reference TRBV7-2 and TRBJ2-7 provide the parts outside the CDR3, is GAGVSQSPSNKVTEKGKDVELRCDPISGHTALYWYRQSLGQGLEFLIYFQGNSAPDKSGLPSDRFSAERTGGSVSTLTIQRTQQEDSAVYLCASSPSGRAEGEQYFGPGTRLTVT.